This TCR beta chain originates from a study of cytomegalovirus exposure and HLA in healthy donors. Broader study findings: A few chains linked to CMV were shown in vitro to be specific for CMV antigens.

The assay was immunoSEQ multiplex PCR, and TCRdb's table has in-frame clones only and misses some. Among 150,000 or so clones listed, 94% were seen once. In germline, CDR1 is MDHEN, CDR2 SYDVKM. The CDR3 is 15 residues long. V was clipped by 3 bases and J by 0 bases; unmatched bases: 4. On this clone: What it recognizes is unknown.

The clonotype originates from a young man in good health and CMV-seropositive. This chain links TRBV28 with TRBJ2-5; 7 nucleotides align to TRBD1. The sequenced sample consisted of PBMCs. CDR3 loop: CASSFGTAYQETQYF. The DNA for the CDR3 is TGTGCCAGCAGTTTCGGGACAGCCTACCAAGAGACCCAGTACTTC.